The 2 T cell receptor beta chains below all came from one sample that was sequenced in a study of cytomegalovirus exposure and HLA in healthy donors. Profiled with immunoSEQ multiplex PCR; TCRdb holds only in-frame clones, not every one. The table shows about 360,000 clones, with around 86% occurring only once. The sample comprised PBMCs. The receptors shown here come from a woman aged 18-29 years in good health and CMV-seronegative.

V is TRBV6-5 and J is TRBJ2-5; 7 positions agree with TRBD1. Germline assignment: CDR1 MNHEY and CDR2 SVGAGI. Trimming at V came to 10 bases and at J to 5 bases, leaving 10 bases not matched to a gene. This CDR3 has 13 residues. The CDR3 sequence is CATQQGIGETQYF. Here the CDR3 DNA reads TGTGCCACGCAACAGGGGATCGGCGAGACCCAGTACTTC.

The chain has TRBV9 and TRBJ2-3; D call uncertain. The CDR3 sequence is 12 residues long. Germline V gene data show CDR1 as SGDLS and CDR2 as YYNGEE. With 3 bases removed from V and 5 bases from J, the gap between germline ends came to 7 bases. The CDR3 sequence is CASSGLRDTQYF. CDR3 nucleotides: TGTGCCAGCAGCGGCCTGAGAGATACGCAGTATTTT.